The sequence of this T cell receptor (beta chain) was determined in a study of long-term antiretroviral therapy in people with HIV. Study-wide results and caveats: Clones that had undergone expansion before ART prevailed in the repertoire throughout all time points. Drawn between the mid-2000s and the late 2010s, the blood was possibly obtained under older ART regimens.

An immunoSEQ assay, version v3.0, was performed at survey level. Generated by immunoSEQ multiplex PCR, the TCRdb table keeps only in-frame clones and is missing some. There are just under 10,000 clones in the sample; roughly three quarters occur only once, and 20% lies in the top ten. CDR1 is SGHTA, CDR2 FQGTGA, per germline. V lost 5 bases, J lost 2 bases, and 11 bases stayed unmatched. CDR3 size: 16 residues. This clone was recorded once. Its matching antigen is unknown. The chain employs TRBV7-3 and TRBJ2-7, with 8 bases fitting TRBD2. The clonotype was recovered from a man aged 40-50 years with HIV. Sequencing used unsorted PBMCs, obtained 1.8 years before starting antiretroviral therapy. In DNA form, the CDR3 reads TGTGCCAGCAGCCCAAGTGGCGGGGGGCTCCCCTACGAGCAGTACTTC. Translation gives CASSPSGGGLPYEQYF.